The clone carrying this T cell receptor (beta chain) was seen at least ten times. V dropped 3 bases and J dropped 0 bases, with 15 bases sitting between them. This CDR3 is 17 amino acids long. CDR1 KGHSH and CDR2 LQKENI come from the germline V gene. This entry comes from a study of early T cells in non-severe SARS-CoV-2 infection. Unique molecular identifiers were added to individual cDNA molecules. One entry per CDR3 protein, called by TCRdb with MiXCR from the 5' RACE reads. The repertoire includes approximately 65,000 distinct CDR3 sequences, more than 9% of them detected once, and less than 2% sits in the top ten.

The sequenced material came from whole blood. The chain combines TRBV18 with TRBJ2-1; D gene ambiguous. The receptor was isolated from an adult who was a healthcare worker with PCR-confirmed SARS-CoV-2 infection or an uninfected control (not recorded which). The CDR3 region has the DNA TGTGCCAGCTCACCTCCGAACAGCCGGAGCTCCTACAATGAGCAGTTCTTC. Its translation: CASSPPNSRSSYNEQFF. Full variable domain (outside the CDR3, taken from reference TRBV18 and TRBJ2-1): NAGVMQNPRHLVRRRGQEARLRCSPMKGHSHVYWYRQLPEEGLKFMVYLQKENIIDESGMPKERFSAEFPKEGPSILRIQQVVRGDSAAYFCASSPPNSRSSYNEQFFGPGTRLTVL.